This T cell receptor beta chain was captured by sequencing in a study of shared clonotypes between healthy human individuals. Naive-designated CD8 cells lacked CD45RO, were positively enriched for CCR7, and omitted terminally differentiated effector memory CD45RA+ cells. The CDR3 consists of 15 residues. Germline CDR1 is SGHAT and CDR2 is FQNNGV. Trimming removed 3 bases from V and 4 bases from J; junction bases left unmatched: 6. 200 to 250 ng DNA, tens of thousands of T cell genomes, went into each sorted-subset replicate PCR. Using immunoSEQ multiplex PCR, the repertoire was profiled, and TCRdb retains in-frame clones only, with some absent. There are around 2,100,000 clones in the sample; around 96% occur only once, and under 1.5% lies in the top ten. Findings and limits, study-wide: Only blood was sampled; tissue repertoires likely differ. Among the subsets, naive ones generally showed larger estimated richness than memory ones.

This clone appeared a single time. Its antigen is not identified. This chain connects TRBV11-2 to TRBJ1-2; 9 bases map to TRBD1. The clonotype was recovered from a man aged 18 to 30 in good health. The sample was naive CD8+ T cells sorted from blood. CDR3: CASSFSGTGTYGYTF. In DNA, the CDR3 is TGTGCCAGCAGCTTTTCCGGGACAGGGACCTATGGCTACACCTTC.